This record looks at one T cell receptor (beta chain) sequence and its context. The target of this receptor is not known. There are no base qualities to consult, and no much larger clone falls within one base. The immunoSEQ Assay, a bias-controlled multiplex PCR, was used to amplify TCRbeta CDR3 regions from genomic DNA. The authors' analysis ran thus. Nucleated cell counts per sample were estimated from amplification of reference gene primers within the assay. Sequence reads were collapsed and filtered to measure the absolute abundance of every unique TCRbeta CDR3 rearrangement. For each sample, productive Simpson clonality was calculated as the square root of Simpson's diversity index over productive rearrangements. TCRdb carries this immuneACCESS record with in-frame sequences only. Its versions omit some clonotypes, under half of them owing to an unresolved V gene in the studies checked, with the rest unexplained. The V and J calls and the clone size are those of that table, but D and trimming were determined from the DNA. The sample profile shows approximately 220,000 clones; over 70% of them were found once. Jointly, the top ten make up about 8% of the sample.

This record comes from a study of blood T cell repertoires in COVID-19 (dated by TCRdb to the early 2020s). The study in broad terms: Collaborator samples came from the United States, Italy and Spain and covered acute and convalescent phases of COVID-19. The repertoires were released in a freely available public database intended as a resource for research on the immune response to SARS-CoV-2. The prospective study material was composed of cDNA or gDNA derived from T cells, B-cell-depleted T cells, or PBMCs. Nearly every sample came with metadata listing a de-identified subject ID, COVID-19 status, age in years and sex. Subjects who had been exposed to COVID-19, were actively infected with it, or had recovered from it provided the deeply sampled blood TCRbeta repertoires that made up the dataset. The samples were drawn from the first 160 participants of the ongoing ImmuneRACE study and from 950 to 1,500 subjects provided by 6 global collaborators. HLA class I and class II types, where available, came from metadata supplied by the sample provider rather than from assay-based typing.

The collaborating institutions used their own protocols to collect whole blood in K2EDTA tubes. For TCRbeta analysis, collaborators shipped samples in one of three forms: frozen whole blood, isolated PBMCs, or DNA extracted from either of those sample types. The germline ends are 12 bases apart after V is trimmed by 0 bases and J by 4 bases. CDR3 length: 15 amino acids, cysteine to phenylalanine. Only the CDR3 DNA stays, 45 bases, in frame from base 1. From a lookup of the germline V gene (reference sequence), CDR1 and CDR2 are SEHNR and FQNEAQ. On the study overall, not on this receptor specifically: Clinical and demographic metadata were provided uncurated, with the amount varying by source and participant.

Material for sequencing was peripheral blood. This receptor chain uses TRBV7-9 and TRBJ2-5, and TRBD1 may be the D gene, going by 5 matching bases. This TCR was sampled from a woman older than 75 with acute or convalescent COVID-19. The nucleotide sequence is given as TGTGCCAGCAGCTTAGCGTTGAGCAGGGCAGAGACCCAGTACTTC. It translates as CASSLALSRAETQYF.